This T cell receptor (beta chain) was captured by sequencing in a study of T cell changes during pregnancy in multiple sclerosis. In its sample, this clone is medium-sized. Generated by immunoSEQ multiplex PCR, the TCRdb table keeps only in-frame clones and is missing some. The data show approximately 48,000 clones, 90% seen once. CDR1 and CDR2 (germline): SGDLS, YYNGEE. This CDR3 has 14 amino acids. V was clipped by 3 bases and J by 5 bases, with 15 bases between them. The source was CD8+ T cells from peripheral blood mononuclear cells, collected before pregnancy. This chain connects TRBV9 to TRBJ2-7; tentative D call: TRBD1 (6 bases). The clonotype was recovered from a female donor with multiple sclerosis, enrolled in a pregnancy study. DNA for the CDR3: TGTGCCAGCAGCGGGGACACGCGTCGGGACGAGCAGTACTTC. It encodes CASSGDTRRDEQYF.